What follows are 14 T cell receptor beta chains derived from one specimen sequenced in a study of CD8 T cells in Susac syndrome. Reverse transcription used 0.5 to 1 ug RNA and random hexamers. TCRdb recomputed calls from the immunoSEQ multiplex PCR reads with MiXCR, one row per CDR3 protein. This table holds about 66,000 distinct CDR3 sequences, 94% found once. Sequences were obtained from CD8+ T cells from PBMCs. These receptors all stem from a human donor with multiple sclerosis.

The CDR3 loop is CASSLNLQDEQYF. DNA for the CDR3: TGTGCCAGCAGCTTAAATCTCCAGGATGAGCAGTACTTC. The chain uses TRBV7-9 and TRBJ2-7, with D unclear. Germline values: CDR1 SEHNR, CDR2 FQNEAQ (reference sequence). The V end lost 2 bases, the J end lost 7 bases, and 12 bases lay between the germline ends. The CDR3 runs 13 residues.

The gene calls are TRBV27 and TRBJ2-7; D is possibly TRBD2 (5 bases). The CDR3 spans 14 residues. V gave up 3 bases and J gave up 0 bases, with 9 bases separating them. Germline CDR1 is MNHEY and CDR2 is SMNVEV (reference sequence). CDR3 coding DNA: TGTGCCAGCAGTTTTGCTCGGGGCTCCTACGAGCAGTACTTC. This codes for CASSFARGSYEQYF.

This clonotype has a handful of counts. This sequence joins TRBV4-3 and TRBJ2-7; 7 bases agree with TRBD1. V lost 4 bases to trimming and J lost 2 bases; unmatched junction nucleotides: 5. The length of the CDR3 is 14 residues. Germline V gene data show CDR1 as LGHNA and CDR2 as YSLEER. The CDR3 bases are TGCGCCAGCAGCCGGTACGACAGGGCCTACGAGCAGTACTTC. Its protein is CASSRYDRAYEQYF.

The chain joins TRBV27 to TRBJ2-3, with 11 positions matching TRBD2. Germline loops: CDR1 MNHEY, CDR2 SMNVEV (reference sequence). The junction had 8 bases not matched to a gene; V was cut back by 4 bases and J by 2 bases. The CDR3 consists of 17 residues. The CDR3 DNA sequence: TGTGCCAGCAGTTCGCTGCGACTAGCGGGAAACACAGATACGCAGTATTTT. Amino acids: CASSSLRLAGNTDTQYF.

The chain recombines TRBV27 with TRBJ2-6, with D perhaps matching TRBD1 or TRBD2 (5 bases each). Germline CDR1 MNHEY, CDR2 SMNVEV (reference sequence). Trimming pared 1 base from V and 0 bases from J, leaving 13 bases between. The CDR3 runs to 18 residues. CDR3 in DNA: TGTGCCAGCAGTTTATTCTCCGGGACCGCCTCTGGGGCCAACGTCCTGACTTTC. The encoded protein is CASSLFSGTASGANVLTF.

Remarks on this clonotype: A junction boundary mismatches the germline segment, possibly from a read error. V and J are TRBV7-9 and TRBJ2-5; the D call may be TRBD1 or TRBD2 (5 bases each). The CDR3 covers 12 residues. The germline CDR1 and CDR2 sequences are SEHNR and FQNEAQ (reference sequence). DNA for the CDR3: TGTGCCAGCAGCTTAGGAGGGGCCGAACTAGACTTC. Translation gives CASSLGGAELDF.

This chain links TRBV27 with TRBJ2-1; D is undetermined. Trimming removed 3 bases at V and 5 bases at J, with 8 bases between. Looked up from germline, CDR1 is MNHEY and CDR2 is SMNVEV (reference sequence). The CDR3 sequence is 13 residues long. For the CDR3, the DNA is TGTGCCAGCAGTTTGGGCGGAGACAATGAGCAGTTCTTC. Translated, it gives CASSLGGDNEQFF.

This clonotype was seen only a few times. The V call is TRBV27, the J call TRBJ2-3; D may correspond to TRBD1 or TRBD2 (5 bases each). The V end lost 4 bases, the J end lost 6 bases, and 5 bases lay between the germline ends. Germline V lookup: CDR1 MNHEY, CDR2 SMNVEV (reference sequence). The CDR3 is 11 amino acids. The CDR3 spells CASSWGDTQYF. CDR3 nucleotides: TGTGCCAGCAGTTGGGGGGATACGCAGTATTTT.

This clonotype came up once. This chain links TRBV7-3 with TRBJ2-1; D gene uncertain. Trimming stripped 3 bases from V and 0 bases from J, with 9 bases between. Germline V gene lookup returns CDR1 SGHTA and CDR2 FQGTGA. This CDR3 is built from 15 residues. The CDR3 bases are TGTGCCAGCAGCTTCGGCCGAAGCTCCTACAATGAGCAGTTCTTC. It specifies CASSFGRSSYNEQFF.

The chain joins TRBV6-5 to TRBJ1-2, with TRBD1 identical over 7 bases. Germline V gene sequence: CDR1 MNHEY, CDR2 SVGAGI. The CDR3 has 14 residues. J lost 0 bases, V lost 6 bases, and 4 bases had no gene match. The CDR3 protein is CASRTGQANYGYTF. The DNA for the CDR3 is TGTGCCAGCAGAACCGGACAGGCTAACTATGGCTACACCTTC.

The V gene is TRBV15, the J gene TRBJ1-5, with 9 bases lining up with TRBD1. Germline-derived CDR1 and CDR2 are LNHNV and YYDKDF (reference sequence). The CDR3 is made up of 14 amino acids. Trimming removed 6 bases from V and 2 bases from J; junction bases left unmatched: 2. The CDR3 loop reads CATRDRGGNQPQHF. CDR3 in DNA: TGTGCCACCAGGGACAGGGGAGGCAATCAGCCCCAGCATTTT.

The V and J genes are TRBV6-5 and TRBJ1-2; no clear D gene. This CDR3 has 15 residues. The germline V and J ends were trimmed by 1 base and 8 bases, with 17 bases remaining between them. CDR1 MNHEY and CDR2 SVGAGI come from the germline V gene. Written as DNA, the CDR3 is TGTGCCAGCAGTTACTTCGACGATGGGGATCGGGGCTACACCTTC. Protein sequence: CASSYFDDGDRGYTF.

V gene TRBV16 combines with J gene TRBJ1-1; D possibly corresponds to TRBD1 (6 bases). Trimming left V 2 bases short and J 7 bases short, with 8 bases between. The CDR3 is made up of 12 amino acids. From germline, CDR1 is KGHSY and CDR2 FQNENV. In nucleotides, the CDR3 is TGTGCCAGCAGCCAACGGACAGATGAAGCTTTCTTT. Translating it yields CASSQRTDEAFF.

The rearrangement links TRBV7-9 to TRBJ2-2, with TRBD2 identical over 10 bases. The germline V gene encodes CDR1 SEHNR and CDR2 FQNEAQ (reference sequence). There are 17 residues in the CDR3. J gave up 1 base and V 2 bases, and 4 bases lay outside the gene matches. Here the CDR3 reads CASSLITSGVNTGELFF. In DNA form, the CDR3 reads TGTGCCAGCAGCTTAATTACTAGCGGGGTGAACACCGGGGAGCTGTTTTTT.